Listed below are T cell receptor beta chains from one sample, sequenced in a study of technical replicates of blood from a few donors. Clones were sequenced by immunoSEQ multiplex PCR, and TCRdb holds only the in-frame ones, with some missing. The table includes about 97,000 clones, 95% to 97% detected once. The sequencing input was T cells isolated from PBMCs. Receptors originate from a human donor in good health. Both conserved end residues are part of each CDR3. The D gene is left open where the match is weak. Not every row has a clone size; where given, it reads once, few, many or a size class.

V,size,D,J,DNA,CDR3
TRBV29-1,-,-,TRBJ2-1,TGCAGCGTTGAAATCGGGGGTCCGGCCTACAATGAGCAGTTCTTC,CSVEIGGPAYNEQFF
TRBV29-1,-,TRBD1,TRBJ1-5,TGCAGCGTTGGAGCCGGGACAGGGGATCAGCCCCAGCATTTT,CSVGAGTGDQPQHF
TRBV7-8,-,TRBD1,TRBJ2-4,TGTGCCAGCAGCTTCGAATCCGGGACAGGGTTGACCAAAAACATTCAGTACTTC,CASSFESGTGLTKNIQYF
TRBV4-1,-,-,TRBJ2-7,TGCGCCAGCAGCCGGGACACCTCCTACGAGCAGTACTTC,CASSRDTSYEQYF
TRBV6-1,-,-,TRBJ2-7,TGTGCCAGCAGTGAAGCGCTCGGCGGAGGCTCCTACGAGCAGTACTTC,CASSEALGGGSYEQYF
TRBV29-1,-,-,TRBJ1-1,TGCAGCGTGAGGCAGGGAAGGAACACTGAAGCTTTCTTT,CSVRQGRNTEAFF
TRBV30,-,-,TRBJ2-7,TGTGCCTGGAGCAGAGGCTACGAGCAGTACTTC,CAWSRGYEQYF
TRBV30,-,-,TRBJ2-5,TGTGCCTGGAGTGGCCGGAGGAGGTTGGGGGAGACCCAGTACTTC,CAWSGRRRLGETQYF
TRBV4-1,-,-,TRBJ1-3,TGCGCCAGCAGCCAATTCCGGGACATCTCTGGAAACACCATATATTTT,CASSQFRDISGNTIYF
TRBV29-1,-,-,TRBJ2-7,TGCAGCGTTGGACAGTCCACCTCCTACGAGCAGTACTTC,CSVGQSTSYEQYF
TRBV9,-,-,TRBJ2-7,TGTGCCAGCAGCGTAGGGGAGTTCGTCTACGAGCAGTACTTC,CASSVGEFVYEQYF
TRBV7-3,-,-,TRBJ2-5,TGTGCCAGCAGCTTAATGGGGTCGGGAGAGGAGACCCAGTACTTC,CASSLMGSGEETQYF
TRBV29-1,-,-,TRBJ2-7,TGCAGCGTGCAGGGGGGAGGCTTGCTCTCCTACGAGCAGTACTTC,CSVQGGGLLSYEQYF
TRBV25-1,-,TRBD2,TRBJ2-3,TGTGCCAGCAGTAGTACTAGCGGGAGTCTGGATACGCAGTATTTT,CASSSTSGSLDTQYF
TRBV2,-,TRBD1,TRBJ2-7,TGTGCCAGCAGCCCCGTGGAACAGGGGGCCTACGAGCAGTACTTC,CASSPVEQGAYEQYF
TRBV5-6,-,-,TRBJ2-7,TGTGCCAGCAGCGCTGACAGGCCCGAGCAGTACTTC,CASSADRPEQYF
TRBV19,once,TRBD2,TRBJ2-5,TGTGCCAGTAGTCAAATGGGACTAGCGGGGGGAGAGACCCAGTACTTC,CASSQMGLAGGETQYF
TRBV28,-,-,TRBJ1-4,TGTGCCAGCAGTTTAGTAACAGGTTCGATAGAGGAAAAACTGTTTTTT,CASSLVTGSIEEKLFF
TRBV19,once,TRBD1,TRBJ1-5,TGTGCCAGCCAGACAGGGGACGGTACCCAGCCCCAGCATTTT,CASQTGDGTQPQHF
TRBV19,-,-,TRBJ1-2,TGTGCCAGTAGTATAAAAGGGCAGGGAGGAAATGGCTACACCTTC,CASSIKGQGGNGYTF
TRBV7-6,-,TRBD1,TRBJ1-5,TGTGCCAGCAGCGGCCTGGACAGGGGTTTTAGCAATCAGCCCCAGCATTTT,CASSGLDRGFSNQPQHF
TRBV5-1,-,TRBD2,TRBJ2-5,TGCGCCAGCAGCGAGAACCTAGCGGGAGCTCAAGAGACCCAGTACTTC,CASSENLAGAQETQYF
TRBV19,-,-,TRBJ2-1,TGTGCCAGTAGCCCTGAGACCTACAATGAGCAGTTCTTC,CASSPETYNEQFF
TRBV15,-,-,TRBJ2-1,TGTGCCACCAGCAGAGACAGGGGTAGGGGTGAGCAGTTCTTC,CATSRDRGRGEQFF
TRBV19,-,-,TRBJ2-1,TGTGCCAGTAGTATGACAGGTTTCTCCTACAATGAGCAGTTCTTC,CASSMTGFSYNEQFF
TRBV29-1,-,-,TRBJ2-1,TGCAGCGTTGAAAACCCCCCGCCTGGGGACATCTCCTACAATGAGCAGTTCTTC,CSVENPPPGDISYNEQFF
TRBV10-2,-,-,TRBJ2-1,TGCGCCAGCAGTGAGTCACAACTATCGAGCTCCTACAATGAGCAGTTCTTC,CASSESQLSSSYNEQFF
TRBV29-1,once,TRBD2,TRBJ2-7,TGCAGCGTTGAATGGGAGGGGCCCGAGCAGTACTTC,CSVEWEGPEQYF
TRBV19,-,TRBD2,TRBJ2-3,TGTGCCAGTAGTATAGCAGCGGGGAGCACAGATACGCAGTATTTT,CASSIAAGSTDTQYF
TRBV11-1,-,TRBD1,TRBJ2-7,TGTGCCAGCAGCTTTGACATGACAGGGGACGAGCAGTACTTC,CASSFDMTGDEQYF
TRBV11-3,-,-,TRBJ2-5,TGTGCCAGCAGCTTAGTAGGTGGGGCTATAGGAGAGACCCAGTACTTC,CASSLVGGAIGETQYF
TRBV28,-,-,TRBJ1-3,TGTGCCAGCAGTCCTACCGGAAACACCATATATTTT,CASSPTGNTIYF
TRBV11-3,-,-,TRBJ2-1,TGTGCCAGCAGCTTAGATCTGAGACTAGGGTTCAATGAGCAGTTCTTC,CASSLDLRLGFNEQFF
TRBV18,-,-,TRBJ2-3,TGTGCCAGCTCACCAGGGGGGACCACAGATACGCAGTATTTT,CASSPGGTTDTQYF
TRBV6-5,-,TRBD2,TRBJ2-7,TGTGCCAGCAGTTATTACCGGGAGGGAAACGAGCAGTACTTC,CASSYYREGNEQYF
TRBV28,-,TRBD1,TRBJ1-3,TGTGCCAGCAGTCACGCGTCGACAGGGAGCCCAGGAAACACCATATATTTT,CASSHASTGSPGNTIYF
TRBV5-6,-,TRBD1,TRBJ2-2,TGTGCCAGCAGCTTGTATCGGACAGGGGGCCCCGGGGAGCTGTTTTTT,CASSLYRTGGPGELFF
TRBV7-8,-,TRBD2,TRBJ2-3,TGTGCCAGCAGCTTAGCACTCGCGGGAGCCTCAGATACGCAGTATTTT,CASSLALAGASDTQYF
TRBV6-5,-,TRBD1,TRBJ2-5,TGTGCCAGCAGTTATCTACCGGGACAGCCTTTAGAGACCCAGTACTTC,CASSYLPGQPLETQYF
TRBV30,-,TRBD1,TRBJ1-4,TGTGCCTGGAGATTAGGACAGGGGCTGATTAATGAAAAACTGTTTTTT,CAWRLGQGLINEKLFF
TRBV5-4,-,TRBD2,TRBJ2-7,TGTGCCAGCAGCCAAGAAAGGCCTAGCGGGGGCGACGAGCAGTACTTC,CASSQERPSGGDEQYF
TRBV27,-,-,TRBJ2-5,TGTGCCAGCGCCCTGAGGGAGACCCAGTACTTC,CASALRETQYF
TRBV21-1,-,-,TRBJ1-2,TGTGCCAGCAGCAAACGTACGAGGTTACCCTATGGCTACACCTTC,CASSKRTRLPYGYTF
TRBV11-2,once,-,TRBJ2-1,TGTGCCAGCAGCCTTGCAGGCGAGCAGTTCTTC,CASSLAGEQFF
TRBV7-7,-,TRBD2,TRBJ2-7,TGTGCTAGCAGCTCAGGGACTAGCGGGAGATTCGAGCAGTACTTC,CASSSGTSGRFEQYF
TRBV7-2,-,TRBD1,TRBJ2-4,TGTGCCAGCAGTTCACCGGGACAGGGGGCTGGAATTCAGTACTTC,CASSSPGQGAGIQYF
TRBV19,-,TRBD1,TRBJ2-4,TGTGCCAGTAGTCCAGGGGGAGCCAAAAACATTCAGTACTTC,CASSPGGAKNIQYF
TRBV19,-,-,TRBJ1-3,TGTGCCAGTACCTCCGGAGGGGAGGCTGGAAACACCATATATTTT,CASTSGGEAGNTIYF